The next 2 T cell receptor beta chains were all read from a single sample in a study of immune reconstitution after stem cell transplant in scleroderma. TCRdb used MiXCR to reprocess the RT-PCR reads, holding one entry per CDR3 protein. The sample has under 4,500 distinct CDR3 sequences; about 6.3% are singletons. Sample acquisition took place before or after autologous hematopoietic stem cell transplantation (not recorded which). Receptors originate from a female donor with systemic sclerosis.

This chain connects TRBV29-1 to TRBJ2-1, with D possibly matching TRBD2 (5 bases). Trimming took off 4 bases at V and 4 bases at J, with 11 bases between the two ends. The germline V gene has CDR1 SQVTM and CDR2 ANQGSEA. This CDR3 has 13 amino acids. The CDR3, as DNA: TGCAGCGTTGGGCGGGTACCGTACAATGAGCAGTTCTTC. It translates to CSVGRVPYNEQFF.

By frequency in the sample, this clonotype is medium-sized (0.01 to 0.1%). The chain recombines TRBV5-6 with TRBJ2-7; D remains ambiguous. The CDR3 has 12 residues. The V gene's germline CDR1 is SGHDT and CDR2 YYEEEE. Trimming cost V 2 bases and J 1 base, with 4 bases left between them. CDR3 nucleotide sequence: TGTGCCAGCAGCTTATCTTCCTACGAGCAGTACTTC. Its protein is CASSLSSYEQYF. The full variable domain, completed using reference TRBV5-6 and TRBJ2-7, is DAGVTQSPTHLIKTRGQQVTLRCSPKSGHDTVSWYQQALGQGPQFIFQYYEEEERQRGNFPDRFSGHQFPNYSSELNVNALLLGDSALYLCASSLSSYEQYFGPGTRLTVT.